This TCR beta chain originates from a study of blood T cells in healthy people across ages. Study-level points and caveats: PBMCs left unsorted prevented a conclusive naive versus antigen-experienced comparison.

A second PCR, run for about 6 to 11 cycles, used a sample-barcoded 5' primer plus a J-beta primer mix. Every molecule of cDNA carried a tag from a template-switch adaptor with 12 random nucleotides. TCRdb re-called the 5' RACE reads with MiXCR, one entry per CDR3 protein. The table lists 980,000 or so distinct CDR3 sequences, 48% of them singletons, with 13% in the top ten. Worth noting for this clonotype: The antigen is unknown.

Every donor contributed roughly 10 milliliters of peripheral blood by blood draw. V dropped 8 bases and J dropped 3; count of bases not matched to a gene: 6. The CDR3 consists of 13 residues. The sequence was obtained from a young man in good health. Sequencing was performed on blood. The gene calls are TRBV12-3 or TRBV12-4 and TRBJ2-7; TRBD2 matches at 8 bases. In nucleotides, the CDR3 is TGTGCCAGCTGGGAAGCGGGGGTCTACGAGCAGTACTTC. It encodes CASWEAGVYEQYF.